The rows below give T cell receptor beta chains drawn from one sample of a study of blood T cells in healthy people across ages. In TCRdb, the 5' RACE reads were re-called with MiXCR into one record per CDR3 protein. Of hundreds of thousands of distinct CDR3 sequences in the sample, more than 20% were seen once. This same sample was also taken into another study, of T cells of mothers and their children.

The material sequenced was blood. All receptors derive from a boy aged 5-17 years in good health. Each CDR3 is given without its conserved first and last residue. Fields, in order: clone size, J gene, V gene, CDR3 protein. A clone size is listed for some rows: how often the clone was seen (once, few, many), or a class if it is expanded.

size: few
J: TRBJ2-5
V: TRBV6-5
CDR3: ASSERTYQETQY

size: few
J: TRBJ1-1
V: TRBV27
CDR3: ASKYEGDLTEAF

size: few
J: TRBJ2-5
V: TRBV28
CDR3: ASSTTSGRAQFQETQY

size: .
J: TRBJ2-3
V: TRBV11-2
CDR3: ASRFAGGPFTDTQY

size: .
J: TRBJ2-1
V: TRBV5-1
CDR3: ASSVATSGEGEQF

size: .
J: TRBJ1-2
V: TRBV20-1
CDR3: SARRRTADYGYT

size: .
J: TRBJ1-5
V: TRBV4-1
CDR3: DSSQGREQPQH

size: few
J: TRBJ2-1
V: TRBV29-1
CDR3: SASHMTSYNEQF

size: few
J: TRBJ2-5
V: TRBV28
CDR3: ASKEAGAVWETQY

size: many
J: TRBJ2-1
V: TRBV7-2
CDR3: ASSDGTSSYNEQF

size: .
J: TRBJ1-4
V: TRBV15
CDR3: ATSSWGTSNEKLF

size: few
J: TRBJ1-1
V: TRBV28
CDR3: ASSRDTLNTEAF

size: .
J: TRBJ2-5
V: TRBV12-3/TRBV12-4
CDR3: ASSSRLAGARETQY

size: .
J: TRBJ2-7
V: TRBV4-1
CDR3: ASSQVWSSYEQY

size: .
J: TRBJ1-6
V: TRBV13
CDR3: ASSFGPASQNSPLH

size: few
J: TRBJ2-7
V: TRBV3-1
CDR3: ASNPNGPDVYEQY

size: few
J: TRBJ2-5
V: TRBV2
CDR3: ASSVGGVAQY

size: .
J: TRBJ1-6
V: TRBV3-1
CDR3: ASSSRDRGTNSPLH

size: .
J: TRBJ2-2
V: TRBV5-6
CDR3: ASSFVQLRKPGELF

size: few
J: TRBJ1-1
V: TRBV20-1
CDR3: SARDKEMGGTEAF

size: .
J: TRBJ2-5
V: TRBV6-5
CDR3: ASSYIRDQETQY

size: .
J: TRBJ2-7
V: TRBV7-2
CDR3: ASSSLDRVHEQY

size: .
J: TRBJ1-1
V: TRBV12-3/TRBV12-4
CDR3: ASSLAERDTEAF

size: .
J: TRBJ1-1
V: TRBV29-1
CDR3: SVEMGENTEAF

size: few
J: TRBJ2-5
V: TRBV12-3/TRBV12-4
CDR3: ASKGGETQY

size: .
J: TRBJ2-5
V: TRBV7-9
CDR3: ASSLGLNQETQY

size: .
J: .
V: TRBV2
CDR3: ASSYGGASGEQY

size: .
J: TRBJ2-3
V: TRBV6-1
CDR3: ASSTYSDTQY

size: few
J: TRBJ2-3
V: TRBV28
CDR3: ASSAPLAADTQY

size: few
J: .
V: TRBV5-5
CDR3: ASSFREIEYNEQF

size: .
J: TRBJ1-2
V: TRBV20-1
CDR3: SGGYNYGYT

size: .
J: TRBJ1-2
V: TRBV5-4
CDR3: ASSQIVGAYGYT

size: .
J: TRBJ1-1
V: TRBV6-1
CDR3: ASRHSRRDTEAF

size: .
J: TRBJ2-1
V: TRBV5-1
CDR3: ASSAATGVHNEQF

size: .
J: TRBJ2-5
V: TRBV10-1
CDR3: ASSESGTVQY

size: once
J: TRBJ2-5
V: TRBV5-1
CDR3: ASSIGTSAKETQY

size: .
J: TRBJ2-7
V: TRBV7-2
CDR3: ASSFRRTGIDEQY

size: .
J: TRBJ1-4
V: TRBV3-1
CDR3: ASSSHRAGDEKLF

size: once
J: TRBJ2-7
V: TRBV3-1
CDR3: ASSNTGLAPYEQY

size: few
J: TRBJ2-2
V: TRBV10-3
CDR3: AISEFPWRDTGELF

size: few
J: .
V: TRBV20-1
CDR3: SAPLSSGATYEQY

size: .
J: TRBJ2-3
V: TRBV29-1
CDR3: SVEGPLEGIEDTQY